This passage covers 11 T cell receptor beta chains from one sample sequenced in a study of blood T cell repertoires in COVID-19. TCRdb's table, derived via immunoSEQ multiplex PCR, lists solely in-frame clones and lacks some. The sample lists some 370,000 clones; around 90% were seen once. The sequenced sample was peripheral blood. The receptors were sampled from a man younger than 35 with active or convalescent COVID-19.

The chain couples TRBV6-5 to TRBJ2-5, with D possibly TRBD1 on 5 matching bases. The CDR3 loop spans 15 amino acids. V was trimmed by 8 bases and J by 12 bases, leaving 28 bases between them. Germline V gives CDR1 MNHEY, CDR2 SVGAGI. The CDR3 protein is CASEITGADPVTKYF. Written as DNA, the CDR3 is TGTGCCAGCGAGATTACAGGCGCCGACCCCGTCACTAAGTACTTC.

V is TRBV11-2 and J is TRBJ2-7; possibly TRBD1 for D (6 bases). V gave up 5 bases and J gave up 4 bases, with 12 bases separating them. Per the germline V gene, CDR1 is SGHAT and CDR2 is FQNNGV. The CDR3 covers 13 residues. The CDR3 DNA follows: TGTGCCAGCAGCCCAGGGGTAGGGTACGAGCAGTACTTC. This codes for CASSPGVGYEQYF.

This clone has a single count. The chain couples TRBV9 to TRBJ2-1, with TRBD1 as a possible D gene (6 bases). The CDR3 covers 14 residues. Trimming stripped 0 bases from V and 7 bases from J, with 11 bases between. Germline CDR1 SGDLS, CDR2 YYNGEE. CDR3 coding DNA: TGTGCCAGCAGCGTAGCAGGGGCAAGGAATGAGCAGTTCTTC. This encodes CASSVAGARNEQFF.

This CDR3 reads CASSWGGGATDTQYF. CDR3 coding DNA: TGTGCCAGCAGCTGGGGCGGGGGAGCCACAGATACGCAGTATTTT. V and J are TRBV5-6 and TRBJ2-3; 7 positions match TRBD2. The CDR3 has 15 residues. Germline CDR1 SGHDT, CDR2 YYEEEE. V lost 3 bases, J lost 2 bases, and 6 bases stayed unmatched.

The V and J genes are TRBV7-9 and TRBJ2-7, with a tentative D call TRBD2 (5 bases). V was clipped by 7 bases and J by 2 bases, with 21 bases between them. The CDR3 covers 16 residues. Germline V gives CDR1 SEHNR, CDR2 FQNEAQ (reference sequence). The CDR3 spells CASNHESVGETYEQYF. The DNA for the CDR3 is TGTGCCAGCAACCACGAATCCGTCGGGGAAACCTACGAGCAGTACTTC.

The chain links TRBV7-3 to TRBJ2-1; D is uncertain. The CDR3 contains 12 residues. V was trimmed by 5 bases and J by 5 bases, leaving 7 bases between them. The germline CDR1 and CDR2 sequences are SGHTA and FQGTGA. Here the CDR3 DNA reads TGTGCCAGCAGCCAACGAGACAATGAGCAGTTCTTC. Its protein product is CASSQRDNEQFF. Complete variable domain (other parts from reference TRBV7-3 and TRBJ2-1): GAGVSQTPSNKVTEKGKYVELRCDPISGHTALYWYRQSLGQGPEFLIYFQGTGAADDSGLPNDRFFAVRPEGSVSTLKIQRTERGDSAVYLCASSQRDNEQFFGPGTRLTVL.

The CDR3 DNA sequence: TGTGCCAGCAGTTACGGACAGGGGGCCTCGAACACTGAAGCTTTCTTT. Translated, it gives CASSYGQGASNTEAFF. The gene calls are TRBV6-2 or TRBV6-3 and TRBJ1-1; 11 bases agree with TRBD1. CDR1 and CDR2 from the germline V gene are MNHEY and SVGEGT. The junction had 3 bases not matched to a gene; V was cut back by 2 bases and J by 1 base. The CDR3 has 16 residues.

The CDR3 is CASTSPTDRAEAFF. For the CDR3, the DNA is TGTGCCAGCACCTCACCGACAGACAGGGCAGAAGCTTTCTTT. The chain joins TRBV6-5 to TRBJ1-1, with 7 bases aligning to TRBD1. This CDR3 has 14 amino acids. Germline V gives CDR1 MNHEY, CDR2 SVGAGI. Losses at the gene ends were 7 bases for V and 8 bases for J; bases not matched to a gene: 13.

The chain carries TRBV7-3 and TRBJ2-2; 10 bases match TRBD1. Germline assignment: CDR1 SGHTA and CDR2 FQGTGA. This CDR3 has 16 amino acids. J gave up 4 bases and V 5 bases, and 7 bases lay outside the gene matches. This CDR3 reads CASSPSTGGPTGELFF. The CDR3 nucleotides are TGTGCCAGCAGCCCCTCGACAGGGGGCCCCACCGGGGAGCTGTTTTTT.

This clone appeared once. The chain joins TRBV7-2 to TRBJ1-5; no definite D call. Trimming left V 4 bases short and J 3 bases short, with 13 bases between. Germline assignment: CDR1 SGHTA and CDR2 FQGNSA. CDR3 length: 15 residues. CDR3: CASSYLVGHNQPQHF. The CDR3 bases are TGTGCCAGCAGCTACCTCGTTGGCCACAATCAGCCCCAGCATTTT.

The genes are TRBV3-1 (or the pseudogene TRBV3-2) and TRBJ2-5; 13 positions match TRBD2. From germline, CDR1 is LGHDT and CDR2 YNNKEL (reference sequence). After removal of 8 bases from V and 2 bases from J, the junction contained 2 bases not matched to a gene. The CDR3 loop spans 14 amino acids. The CDR3 here is CASAGLAGQETQYF. The CDR3 DNA sequence: TGTGCCAGCGCGGGACTAGCGGGGCAAGAGACCCAGTACTTC.